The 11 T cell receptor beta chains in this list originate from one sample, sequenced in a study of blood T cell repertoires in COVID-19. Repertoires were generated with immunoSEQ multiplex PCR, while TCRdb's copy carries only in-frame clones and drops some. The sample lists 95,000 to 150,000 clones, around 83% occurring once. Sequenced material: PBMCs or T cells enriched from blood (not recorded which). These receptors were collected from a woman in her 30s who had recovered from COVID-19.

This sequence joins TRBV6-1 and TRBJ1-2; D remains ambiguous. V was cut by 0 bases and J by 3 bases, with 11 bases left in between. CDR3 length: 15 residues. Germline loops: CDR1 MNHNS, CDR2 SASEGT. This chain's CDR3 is CASSEAAPEHYGYTF. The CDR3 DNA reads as TGTGCCAGCAGTGAAGCCGCCCCCGAGCACTATGGCTACACCTTC.

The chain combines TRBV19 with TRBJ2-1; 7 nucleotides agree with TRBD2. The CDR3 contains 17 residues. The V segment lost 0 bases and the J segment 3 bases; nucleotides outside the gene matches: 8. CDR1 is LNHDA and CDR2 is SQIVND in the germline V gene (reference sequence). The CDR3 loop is CASSIDGGSPLYNEQFF. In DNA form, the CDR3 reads TGTGCCAGTAGTATAGACGGCGGGAGTCCCCTCTACAATGAGCAGTTCTTC.

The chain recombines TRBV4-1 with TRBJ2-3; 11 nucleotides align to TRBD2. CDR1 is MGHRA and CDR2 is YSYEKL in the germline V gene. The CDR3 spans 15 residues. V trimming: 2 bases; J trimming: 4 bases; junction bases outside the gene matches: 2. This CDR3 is CASSQPLAGADTQYF. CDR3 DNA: TGCGCCAGCAGCCAACCACTAGCGGGAGCAGATACGCAGTATTTT.

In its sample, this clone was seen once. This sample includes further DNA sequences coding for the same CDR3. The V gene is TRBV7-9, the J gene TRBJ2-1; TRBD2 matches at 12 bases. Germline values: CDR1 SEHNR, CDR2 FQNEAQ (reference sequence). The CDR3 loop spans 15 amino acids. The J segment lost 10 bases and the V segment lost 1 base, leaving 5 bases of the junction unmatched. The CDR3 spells CASSLGTSGIDEQFF. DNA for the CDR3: TGTGCCAGCAGCTTAGGGACTAGCGGGATTGACGAGCAGTTCTTC.

CDR3 DNA: TGTGCCAGCAGCCAAGCTAGCGGGAGTTTTAATGAGCAGTTCTTC. It encodes CASSQASGSFNEQFF. The chain carries TRBV4-2 and TRBJ2-1; 10 positions match TRBD2. Unmatched junction bases numbered 4, after V lost 1 base and J lost 7 bases. Germline lookup yields CDR1 LGHNA and CDR2 YNFKEQ. The CDR3 covers 15 residues.

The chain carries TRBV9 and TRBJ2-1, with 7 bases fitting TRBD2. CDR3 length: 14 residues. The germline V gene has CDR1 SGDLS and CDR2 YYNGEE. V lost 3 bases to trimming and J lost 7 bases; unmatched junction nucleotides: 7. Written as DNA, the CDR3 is TGTGCCAGCAGCGGGCCAGCGGGGATTAATGAGCAGTTCTTC. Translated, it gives CASSGPAGINEQFF.

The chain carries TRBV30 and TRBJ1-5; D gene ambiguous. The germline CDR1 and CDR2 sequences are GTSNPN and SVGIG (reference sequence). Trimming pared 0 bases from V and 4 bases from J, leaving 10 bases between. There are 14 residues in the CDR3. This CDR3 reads CAWSVAVGNQPQHF. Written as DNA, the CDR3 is TGTGCCTGGAGTGTAGCGGTAGGGAATCAGCCCCAGCATTTT.

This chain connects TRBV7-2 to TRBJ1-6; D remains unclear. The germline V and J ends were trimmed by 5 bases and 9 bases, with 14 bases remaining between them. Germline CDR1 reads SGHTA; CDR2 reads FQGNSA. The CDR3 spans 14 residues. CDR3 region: CASSPPRFGSPLHF. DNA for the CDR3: TGTGCCAGCAGCCCCCCCAGGTTCGGTTCACCCCTCCACTTT.

DNA for the CDR3: TGTGCCAGCAGTCCCGGGGGTCGCGGCTACACCTTC. As protein: CASSPGGRGYTF. The chain recombines TRBV28 with TRBJ1-2; TRBD1 is a possible D gene (5 bases). The CDR3 runs to 12 residues. With 5 bases removed from V and 8 bases from J, the gap between germline ends came to 12 bases. CDR1 and CDR2 from the germline V gene are MDHEN and SYDVKM.

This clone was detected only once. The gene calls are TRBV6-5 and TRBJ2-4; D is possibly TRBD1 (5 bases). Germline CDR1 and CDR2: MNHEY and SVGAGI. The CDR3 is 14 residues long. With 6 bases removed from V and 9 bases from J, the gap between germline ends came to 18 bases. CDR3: CASRKQVPPRIQYF. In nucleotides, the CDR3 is TGTGCCAGCAGGAAACAGGTCCCTCCGCGCATTCAGTACTTC.

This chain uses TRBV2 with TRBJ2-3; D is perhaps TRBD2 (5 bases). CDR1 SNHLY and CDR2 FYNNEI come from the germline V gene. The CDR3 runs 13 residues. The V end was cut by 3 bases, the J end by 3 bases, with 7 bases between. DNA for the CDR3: TGTGCCAGCAGTGATCGGGGAACAGATACGCAGTATTTT. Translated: CASSDRGTDTQYF.